These 21 T cell receptor beta chains were all obtained from the same sample, sequenced in a study of cytomegalovirus exposure and HLA in healthy donors. Primers included in the PCR were 60 Vbeta and 13 Jbeta primers. The data were produced by immunoSEQ multiplex PCR, yet TCRdb's version contains in-frame clones alone and is incomplete. Of 100,000 to 150,000 clones in the sample, approximately 80% were seen once. The specimen was PBMCs. The source is a woman under 30 in good health and CMV-seronegative.

This clone was seen once. V and J are TRBV27 and TRBJ1-4; TRBD1 is a possible D gene (6 bases). CDR1 and CDR2 (germline): MNHEY, SMNVEV (reference sequence). Deletions cut 4 bases from V and 7 bases from J, with 13 bases between. This CDR3 is built from 14 residues. The CDR3 DNA reads TGTGCCAGCAGTTCGTCTTGGGACACTGAAAAACTGTTTTTT. Encoded protein: CASSSSWDTEKLFF.

Regarding this clone: Relative to the germline gene, one junction end is altered; a read error may explain this. This rearrangement joins TRBV19 to TRBJ1-1; 8 bases match TRBD1. This CDR3 is 13 amino acids long. The germline V gene encodes CDR1 LNHDA and CDR2 SQIVND (reference sequence). This chain's CDR3 is CASSIDPGQGSSF. The CDR3, as DNA: TGTGCCAGTAGTATAGATCCAGGACAGGGATCGAGCTTT.

The chain couples TRBV7-8 to TRBJ2-7, with D maybe TRBD2 (6 bases). Trimming took off 2 bases at V and 5 bases at J, with 16 bases between the two ends. The CDR3 extends over 15 amino acids. Looked up from germline, CDR1 is SGHVS and CDR2 is FQNEAQ. The CDR3 region is CASSLSTGLSDEQYF. The CDR3 nucleotides are TGTGCCAGCAGCTTATCCACGGGACTCTCGGACGAGCAGTACTTC. Combining the CDR3 with reference TRBV7-8 and TRBJ2-7 gives the whole variable domain GAGVSQSPRYKVAKRGQDVALRCDPISGHVSLFWYQQALGQGPEFLTYFQNEAQLDKSGLPSDRFFAERPEGSVSTLKIQRTQQEDSAVYLCASSLSTGLSDEQYFGPGTRLTVT.

The J gene is TRBJ2-2, the V gene TRBV6-1, with D possibly TRBD2 on 5 matching bases. Trimming removed 6 bases at V and 7 bases at J, with 15 bases between. The germline CDR1 and CDR2 sequences are MNHNS and SASEGT. The CDR3 is 14 amino acids. CDR3 DNA sequence: TGTGCCAGCAGGCCGCTCCGGGGTGGCGGGGAGCTGTTTTTT. It translates to CASRPLRGGGELFF.

The chain recombines TRBV6-1 with TRBJ1-1; TRBD1 is a possible D gene (5 bases). The germline V gene has CDR1 MNHNS and CDR2 SASEGT. V was pared by 4 bases and J by 4 bases, with 16 bases between. The CDR3 consists of 15 residues. In nucleotides, the CDR3 is TGTGCCAGCAGTGCAGGCCGGGCAGGGATCACTGAAGCTTTCTTT. It is translated as CASSAGRAGITEAFF.

This clone was seen once. The chain carries TRBV7-9 and TRBJ2-1; no clear D. CDR3 length: 13 amino acids. CDR1 and CDR2 (germline): SEHNR, FQNEAQ (reference sequence). V lost 11 bases, J lost 8 bases, and 19 bases lay in between. The DNA for the CDR3 is TGTGCCCACACCGGGTCCCCCACGGATGAGCAGTTCTTC. Translated, it gives CAHTGSPTDEQFF. Filled out from reference TRBV7-9 and TRBJ2-1, the complete variable domain reads DTGVSQNPRHKITKRGQNVTFRCDPISEHNRLYWYRQTLGQGPEFLTYFQNEAQLEKSRLLSDRFSAERPKGSFSTLEIQRTEQGDSAMYLCAHTGSPTDEQFFGPGTRLTVL.

This sequence joins TRBV23-1 and TRBJ1-2; 8 bases agree with TRBD1. TRBV23-1 is flagged as an ORF with uncertain function. This CDR3 is built from 17 residues. The V gene end was trimmed by 5 bases and the J gene end by 7 bases; junction bases not matched to a gene: 18. Here the CDR3 reads CASSSRNIGRGLFGYTF. The CDR3 DNA sequence: TGCGCCAGCAGTTCGCGAAATATTGGCAGGGGGCTGTTTGGCTACACCTTC.

The gene calls are TRBV11-2 and TRBJ1-4, with TRBD1 as a possible D gene (6 bases). CDR1 is SGHAT and CDR2 is FQNNGV in the germline V gene. The CDR3 spans 14 residues. Trimming left V 5 bases short and J 7 bases short, with 14 bases between. As DNA, the CDR3 is TGTGCCAGCAGCGAACAGCGAGGGGGTGAAAAACTGTTTTTT. This encodes CASSEQRGGEKLFF.

The chain recombines TRBV13 with TRBJ1-1, with TRBD1 matching 7 bases. The CDR3 runs to 15 residues. With 5 bases clipped from V and 4 bases from J, the junction kept 10 bases outside the gene matches. Germline-derived CDR1 and CDR2 are PRHDT and FYEKMQ (reference sequence). The CDR3 region has the DNA TGTGCCAGCAGCGTCGAAGGGGGCAGAGGCACTGAAGCTTTCTTT. It is translated as CASSVEGGRGTEAFF.

In its sample, this clone was seen a few times. This rearrangement joins TRBV30 to TRBJ2-7, with 7 nucleotides matching TRBD1. CDR3 length equals 13 residues. Germline CDR1 is GTSNPN and CDR2 is SVGIG (reference sequence). J gave up 4 bases and V 1 base, and 4 bases lay outside the gene matches. CDR3 amino acids: CAWSATGRYEQYF. In DNA form, the CDR3 reads TGTGCCTGGAGTGCGACAGGGAGATACGAGCAGTACTTC.

This chain joins TRBV6-5 and TRBJ1-1, with 7 bases identical to TRBD1. This CDR3 comprises 15 residues. The trim removed 6 bases at V and 1 base at J, leaving 8 bases unmatched. Germline assignment: CDR1 MNHEY and CDR2 SVGAGI. The CDR3 region is CASSSGQTGNTEAFF. In DNA, the CDR3 is TGTGCCAGCAGCTCGGGACAGACAGGGAACACTGAAGCTTTCTTT.

In this sample, this clone is medium-sized. V is TRBV4-2 and J is TRBJ2-7, with TRBD2 matching over 12 bases. The CDR3 is 15 residues long. The germline V gene has CDR1 LGHNA and CDR2 YNFKEQ. The V gene end was trimmed by 3 bases and the J gene end by 5 bases; junction bases not matched to a gene: 5. CDR3 sequence reads: CASSHSTSGSDEQYF. Written as DNA, the CDR3 is TGTGCCAGCAGCCACTCGACTAGCGGGAGCGACGAGCAGTACTTC.

The chain recombines TRBV29-1 with TRBJ2-1, with 8 bases fitting TRBD2. Looked up from germline, CDR1 is SQVTM and CDR2 is ANQGSEA. Germline trimming cut 0 bases from V and 7 bases from J; bases unmatched to any gene: 8. CDR3 length: 15 residues. CDR3 protein: CSVEDWTSSLNEQFF. The CDR3 bases are TGCAGCGTTGAAGATTGGACTAGCTCGCTGAATGAGCAGTTCTTC.

The chain is built from TRBV6-5 and TRBJ1-1; no definite D call. Looked up from germline, CDR1 is MNHEY and CDR2 is SVGAGI. V was clipped by 5 bases and J by 0 bases, with 10 bases between them. The CDR3 has 14 amino acids. Here the CDR3 DNA reads TGTGCCAGCAGTATTTCCAGAATGAACACTGAAGCTTTCTTT. Translation gives CASSISRMNTEAFF.

The genes are TRBV4-1 and TRBJ2-7, with D maybe TRBD2 (6 bases). Germline lookup yields CDR1 MGHRA and CDR2 YSYEKL. CDR3 length: 14 residues. Trimming took off 0 bases at V and 7 bases at J, with 13 bases between the two ends. Here the CDR3 reads CASSQDGVAGEQYF. The CDR3 nucleotides are TGCGCCAGCAGCCAAGATGGGGTGGCGGGAGAGCAGTACTTC.

The DNA of the CDR3 is TGCGCCAGCAGCTTTCGGGGTATCAACACCGGGGAGCTGTTTTTT. Its protein product is CASSFRGINTGELFF. The rearrangement links TRBV5-1 to TRBJ2-2; perhaps TRBD2 as D (5 bases). This CDR3 is 15 amino acids long. V was cut by 2 bases and J by 2 bases, with 10 bases left in between. Germline V CDR1 and CDR2: SGHRS, YFSETQ.

The rearrangement uses TRBV11-2 and TRBJ1-2; D remains unclear. Germline V gene lookup returns CDR1 SGHAT and CDR2 FQNNGV. Trimming shortened V by 1 base and J by 5 bases, and 11 bases separated the two germline ends. The CDR3 runs 14 residues. The CDR3 region is CASSLGSEPYGYTF. In DNA, the CDR3 is TGTGCCAGCAGCTTAGGTTCCGAGCCTTATGGCTACACCTTC.

The chain uses TRBV5-6 and TRBJ2-1, with 12 bases fitting TRBD2. The germline V gene has CDR1 SGHDT and CDR2 YYEEEE. The CDR3 extends over 17 amino acids. V lost 7 bases, J lost 6 bases, and 14 bases stayed unmatched. The CDR3 loop is CASVGNLGGLAGNEQFF. In nucleotides, the CDR3 is TGTGCCAGCGTTGGGAACCTTGGGGGACTAGCGGGCAATGAGCAGTTCTTC.

The V gene is TRBV5-4, the J gene TRBJ2-3, with 12 bases lining up with TRBD2. This CDR3 comprises 19 residues. Germline CDR1 reads SGHNT; CDR2 reads YYREEE (reference sequence). The junction had 15 bases not matched to a gene; V was cut back by 5 bases and J by 2 bases. CDR3 bases: TGTGCCAGCAGTCCCGTACGACTAGCGGGAGTATCCGACACAGATACGCAGTATTTT. Translating gives CASSPVRLAGVSDTDTQYF.

The chain is built from TRBV5-4 and TRBJ1-3; a weak D match, TRBD1 (5 bases). The CDR3 loop spans 14 amino acids. Per the germline V gene, CDR1 is SGHNT and CDR2 is YYREEE (reference sequence). V was trimmed by 0 bases and J by 4 bases, leaving 8 bases between them. The CDR3 sequence is CASSLEGPGNTIYF. The CDR3 DNA sequence: TGTGCCAGCAGCTTGGAGGGGCCCGGAAACACCATATATTTT.

The chain couples TRBV19 to TRBJ2-7; D is possibly TRBD2 (6 bases). From germline, CDR1 is LNHDA and CDR2 SQIVND (reference sequence). V lost 6 bases to trimming and J lost 0 bases, with 12 bases between them. The CDR3 contains 14 residues. The CDR3 nucleotides read TGTGCCAGTAGAAACGGGGGTGGCTCCTACGAGCAGTACTTC. Translating gives CASRNGGGSYEQYF.